This T cell receptor (beta chain) emerged from a study of blood T cell repertoires in COVID-19. The V and J ends lost 1 base and 2 bases, in that order; junction bases with no gene match: 3. Per germline, CDR1 LNHDA and CDR2 SQIVND (reference sequence). This CDR3 is 15 amino acids long. Profiled with immunoSEQ multiplex PCR; TCRdb holds only in-frame clones, not every one. The data hold some 200,000 clones, with approximately 86% observed a single time. The receptor was isolated from a man younger than 35 with active or convalescent COVID-19. The sequenced sample consisted of peripheral blood. The chain carries TRBV19 and TRBJ2-5; 8 bases line up with TRBD1. CDR3 protein: CASSIGQGRQETQYF. Here the CDR3 DNA reads TGTGCCAGTAGTATAGGACAGGGGAGGCAAGAGACCCAGTACTTC.